A single sample is the source of the 10 T cell receptor beta chains below, sequenced in a study of identical twins. TCRdb fed the 5' RACE reads into MiXCR, producing one record per CDR3 protein. The sample holds 600,000 to 850,000 distinct CDR3 sequences, roughly 18% seen once. The same data also went into a second study, on T cells expressing NK-cell markers.

Sequenced input: PBMCs. These TCRs come from a young woman in good health.

The chain recombines TRBV20-1 with TRBJ1-1, with unresolved D. The CDR3 sequence is 8 residues long. Germline V lookup: CDR1 DFQATT, CDR2 SNEGSKA (reference sequence). The CDR3 DNA reads TGCAGAGCAACTGAAGCTTTCTTT. It translates to CRATEAFF.

In this sample, this clonotype turned up a few times. The rearrangement links TRBV7-8 to TRBJ1-6; 7 bases are shared with TRBD1. In germline, CDR1 is SGHVS, CDR2 FQNEAQ. The trim removed 5 bases at V and 8 bases at J, leaving 6 bases unmatched. There are 14 residues in the CDR3. CDR3: CASSPRGGHSPLHF. The CDR3 DNA is TGTGCCAGCAGCCCCAGGGGGGGCCATTCACCCCTCCACTTT.

The sample holds a few counts of this clonotype. The gene calls are TRBV7-2 and TRBJ2-3, with 12 bases that match TRBD2. Germline-derived CDR1 and CDR2 are SGHTA and FQGNSA. Trimming cost V 6 bases and J 0 bases; bases outside gene matches: 4. This CDR3 comprises 16 residues. The CDR3 is CASRRTSGISTDTQYF. CDR3 DNA sequence: TGTGCCAGCAGACGGACTAGCGGGATTAGCACAGATACGCAGTATTTT.

This clonotype was counted at least ten times. This chain joins TRBV7-2 and TRBJ2-3; D uncertain. The CDR3 loop spans 13 amino acids. In germline, CDR1 is SGHTA, CDR2 FQGNSA. V was clipped by 2 bases and J by 2 bases, with 5 bases between them. CDR3 nucleotide sequence: TGTGCCAGCAGCTTACAGGACACAGATACGCAGTATTTT. Encoded protein: CASSLQDTDTQYF.

The chain's CDR3 is CASSESYRTRNTEAFF. The CDR3 DNA is TGTGCCAGCAGTGAAAGTTATAGGACGCGGAACACTGAAGCTTTCTTT. J is TRBJ1-1 and V is TRBV6-4; D is unclear. This CDR3 contains 16 residues. V was shortened by 3 bases and J by 1 base, with 15 bases between the two germline ends. Germline lookup yields CDR1 MRHNA and CDR2 SNTAGT.

The chain employs TRBV7-6 and TRBJ2-1, with 11 positions matching TRBD2. CDR1 and CDR2 (germline): SGHVS, FNYEAQ. This CDR3 contains 16 residues. The V gene end was trimmed by 0 bases and the J gene end by 7 bases; junction bases not matched to a gene: 5. The CDR3 region is CASSLAPSSGGNEQFF. The CDR3 nucleotides read TGTGCCAGCAGCTTAGCGCCGTCTAGCGGGGGGAATGAGCAGTTCTTC.

This clonotype was detected a few times. This chain links TRBV19 with TRBJ1-6, with 7 nucleotides matching TRBD1. Germline V gene data show CDR1 as LNHDA and CDR2 as SQIVND (reference sequence). This CDR3 is built from 15 residues. The V segment lost 5 bases and the J segment 5 bases; nucleotides outside the gene matches: 6. CDR3: CASSRQGNHNSPLHF. The CDR3 DNA reads as TGTGCCAGTAGTCGACAGGGCAATCATAATTCACCCCTCCACTTT. The entire variable domain, with the rest obtained from reference TRBV19 and TRBJ1-6, is as follows: DGGITQSPKYLFRKEGQNVTLSCEQNLNHDAMYWYRQDPGQGLRLIYYSQIVNDFQKGDIAEGYSVSREKKESFPLTVTSAQKNPTAFYLCASSRQGNHNSPLHFGNGTRLTVT.

This clonotype appeared a few times. As DNA, the CDR3 is TGTGCCAGCAGTTACTCGTTTCAAAGCGGGGGGTTTTACGAGCAGTACTTC. It translates to CASSYSFQSGGFYEQYF. V gene TRBV6-5 combines with J gene TRBJ2-7; 9 bases match TRBD2. The V and J ends lost 0 bases and 4 bases, in that order; junction bases with no gene match: 10. Germline CDR1 and CDR2: MNHEY and SVGAGI. This CDR3 spans 17 amino acids.

The V gene is TRBV7-2, the J gene TRBJ2-1; 11 positions match TRBD2. Trimming took 4 bases from V and 8 from J; bases not matched to a gene: 10. The CDR3 consists of 16 residues. Germline CDR1 SGHTA, CDR2 FQGNSA. CDR3 in amino acids: CASSSPRLAGGHEQFF. CDR3 bases: TGTGCCAGCAGCTCCCCACGGCTAGCGGGAGGCCATGAGCAGTTCTTC.

This clonotype was recorded a few times. The chain carries TRBV12-3 or TRBV12-4 and TRBJ2-7; D might be TRBD2 (6 bases). The CDR3 consists of 14 residues. The V end was cut by 8 bases, the J end by 2 bases, with 16 bases between. The CDR3: CASGINGGAYEQYF. The CDR3 nucleotides read TGTGCCAGCGGGATCAACGGGGGTGCCTACGAGCAGTACTTC.